The next 28 T cell receptor beta chains were all read from a single sample in a study of beta chain features in type 1 diabetes. These receptors lack a known antigen. Reverse transcription of all isolated RNA meant that expressed TCRB transcripts were sequenced. Repertoires were generated with immunoSEQ multiplex PCR, while TCRdb's copy carries only in-frame clones and drops some. This table holds around 41,000 clones, approximately 62% found once. Study-level points and caveats: When Type 1 diabetes patients were examined, their TCRB CDR3s proved moderately but significantly shorter in all four CD4+ subsets.

The sequenced sample consisted of Tregs from blood. These receptor sequences come from a man aged 30 to 45 with type 1 diabetes. Some clones in this sample may be carry-over from other donors' samples.

The rearrangement uses TRBV7-2 and TRBJ1-2, with unresolved D. V was trimmed by 5 bases and J by 7 bases, leaving 14 bases between them. The germline gives CDR1 SGHTA, CDR2 FQGNSA. The CDR3 consists of 13 residues. The DNA for the CDR3 is TGTGCCAGCAGCCCTGTTCGGAGGAGTGGCTACACCTTC. It codes for CASSPVRRSGYTF.

This sequence joins TRBV6-5 and TRBJ2-1; a weak D match, TRBD1 (5 bases). There are 15 residues in the CDR3. The germline V and J ends were trimmed by 6 bases and 5 bases, with 17 bases remaining between them. CDR1 and CDR2 from the germline V gene are MNHEY and SVGAGI. The CDR3 DNA is TGTGCCAGCAGGGCCCGGGCGACAGATAACAATGAGCAGTTCTTC. The encoded protein is CASRARATDNNEQFF.

This rearrangement joins TRBV4-1 to TRBJ1-5; D remains unclear. The CDR3 extends over 13 amino acids. Trimming stripped 4 bases from V and 5 bases from J, with 9 bases between. Germline V gene sequence: CDR1 MGHRA, CDR2 YSYEKL. CDR3 region: CASSLRRDQPQHF. In DNA, the CDR3 is TGCGCCAGCAGCCTTAGGCGGGATCAGCCCCAGCATTTT.

In this sample, this clone turned up a few times. The rearrangement links TRBV5-6 to TRBJ2-2, with 7 bases that match TRBD1. V was pared by 4 bases and J by 0 bases, with 9 bases of the junction left unmatched. The CDR3 has 17 residues. Germline assignment: CDR1 SGHDT and CDR2 YYEEEE. The CDR3 is CASSKLRDSPNTGELFF. CDR3 DNA: TGTGCCAGCAGCAAACTCCGGGACAGCCCGAACACCGGGGAGCTGTTTTTT. Looking up the rest from reference TRBV5-6 and TRBJ2-2 gives the full variable domain: DAGVTQSPTHLIKTRGQQVTLRCSPKSGHDTVSWYQQALGQGPQFIFQYYEEEERQRGNFPDRFSGHQFPNYSSELNVNALLLGDSALYLCASSKLRDSPNTGELFFGEGSRLTVL.

Details on this clone: The junction shows a germline mismatch at one end, possibly a read error. The gene calls are TRBV7-3 and TRBJ1-1; D gene uncertain. The CDR3 has 13 amino acids. CDR1 SGHTA and CDR2 FQGTGA come from the germline V gene. The CDR3 region is CASRLMANTEAFF. CDR3 bases: TGTGCCAGCAGGTTAATGGCGAACACTGAAGCTTTCTTT. The entire variable domain, with the rest obtained from reference TRBV7-3 and TRBJ1-1, is as follows: GAGVSQTPSNKVTEKGKYVELRCDPISGHTALYWYRQSLGQGPEFLIYFQGTGAADDSGLPNDRFFAVRPEGSVSTLKIQRTERGDSAVYLCASRLMANTEAFFGQGTRLTVV.

This clone was seen a handful of times. The rearrangement links TRBV20-1 to TRBJ2-3; D uncertain. Germline V lookup: CDR1 DFQATT, CDR2 SNEGSKA (reference sequence). This CDR3 has 11 residues. Trimming took 6 bases from V and 1 from J, leaving 5 bases between them. This chain's CDR3 is CSAIRTDTQYF. The CDR3 DNA sequence: TGCAGTGCCATCCGCACAGATACGCAGTATTTT.

The chain uses TRBV7-9 and TRBJ2-5, with D tentatively TRBD2 (5 bases). In germline, CDR1 is SEHNR, CDR2 FQNEAQ (reference sequence). The CDR3 is made up of 14 amino acids. V was pared by 0 bases and J by 4 bases, with 9 bases between. CDR3 DNA: TGTGCCAGCAGCTTAGCGATGGGAGTAGAGACCCAGTACTTC. It codes for CASSLAMGVETQYF.

The chain combines TRBV29-1 with TRBJ2-3; tentative D call: TRBD2 (5 bases). V lost 4 bases, J lost 2 bases, and 19 bases lay in between. CDR1 SQVTM and CDR2 ANQGSEA come from the germline V gene. This CDR3 contains 16 residues. Here the CDR3 reads CSVVHLDRGDTDTQYF. The CDR3, as DNA: TGCAGCGTTGTCCACCTAGATCGGGGAGACACAGATACGCAGTATTTT.

The chain has TRBV30 and TRBJ2-7; no clear D. CDR1 GTSNPN and CDR2 SVGIG come from the germline V gene (reference sequence). The germline V and J ends were trimmed by 1 base and 4 bases, with 5 bases remaining between them. The CDR3 is made up of 11 amino acids. This CDR3 reads CAWSALYEQYF. In nucleotides, the CDR3 is TGTGCCTGGAGTGCCCTTTACGAGCAGTACTTC.

This clone was seen a few times. This rearrangement joins TRBV7-8 to TRBJ2-2, with 7 bases identical to TRBD1. The CDR3 has 15 amino acids. J was trimmed by 7 bases and V by 4 bases; bases with no gene match: 9. CDR1 SGHVS and CDR2 FQNEAQ come from the germline V gene. CDR3: CASSSIGTVGGELFF. CDR3 nucleotide sequence: TGTGCCAGCAGCTCCATAGGGACAGTGGGCGGGGAGCTGTTTTTT.

This chain uses TRBV5-4 with TRBJ2-4; TRBD1 aligns across 7 bases. The CDR3 loop spans 15 amino acids. CDR1 is SGHNT and CDR2 is YYREEE in the germline V gene (reference sequence). V lost 4 bases to trimming and J lost 7 bases; unmatched junction nucleotides: 11. As DNA, the CDR3 is TGTGCCAGCAGCCAAGATCCCGAACAGGGGAACATTCAGTACTTC. This codes for CASSQDPEQGNIQYF.

The chain employs TRBV18 and TRBJ1-2, with a possible D match to TRBD1 (6 bases). Germline values: CDR1 KGHSH, CDR2 LQKENI. The CDR3 spans 13 residues. The ends were cut back, 3 bases at V and 6 bases at J, with 11 bases in the middle. CDR3 amino acids: CASSPEQGNGYTF. Here the CDR3 DNA reads TGTGCCAGCTCACCGGAACAGGGAAATGGCTACACCTTC.

The chain couples TRBV7-9 to TRBJ2-7; D is unresolved. V lost 4 bases to trimming and J lost 4 bases, with 5 bases between them. In germline, CDR1 is SEHNR, CDR2 FQNEAQ (reference sequence). The CDR3 has 11 amino acids. Here the CDR3 DNA reads TGTGCCAGCAGCTCTTTATACGAGCAGTACTTC. Encoded protein: CASSSLYEQYF.

The chain recombines TRBV11-2 with TRBJ2-2; perhaps TRBD2 as D (6 bases). The CDR3 loop spans 13 amino acids. V lost 8 bases and J lost 5, with 12 bases in between. CDR1 and CDR2 (germline): SGHAT, FQNNGV. The CDR3 bases are TGTGCCAGCCGGAGGGGCGGGACCGGGGAGCTGTTTTTT. Protein sequence: CASRRGGTGELFF. The variable domain in full, completed from reference TRBV11-2 and TRBJ2-2, reads EAGVAQSPRYKIIEKRQSVAFWCNPISGHATLYWYQQILGQGPKLLIQFQNNGVVDDSQLPKDRFSAERLKGVDSTLKIQPAKLEDSAVYLCASRRGGTGELFFGEGSRLTVL.

In this sample, this clone turned up a few times. CDR3 bases: TGTGCCAGCAGCTTAGTTAGAACTAGCGGGGAAACAGATACGCAGTATTTT. The encoded protein is CASSLVRTSGETDTQYF. This chain uses TRBV7-2 with TRBJ2-3; 10 positions match TRBD2. CDR1 and CDR2 from the germline V gene are SGHTA and FQGNSA. J was trimmed by 3 bases and V by 1 base; bases with no gene match: 7. The CDR3 contains 17 residues. The complete variable domain, with remaining parts taken from reference TRBV7-2 and TRBJ2-3, reads GAGVSQSPSNKVTEKGKDVELRCDPISGHTALYWYRQSLGQGLEFLIYFQGNSAPDKSGLPSDRFSAERTGGSVSTLTIQRTQQEDSAVYLCASSLVRTSGETDTQYFGPGTRLTVL.

The chain joins TRBV6-5 to TRBJ1-3; D is unclear. Trimming stripped 3 bases from V and 5 bases from J, with 14 bases between. In germline, CDR1 is MNHEY, CDR2 SVGAGI. This CDR3 comprises 15 residues. The CDR3 is CASSYWASGRNTIYF. For the CDR3, the DNA is TGTGCCAGCAGTTATTGGGCCTCAGGTCGAAACACCATATATTTT.

Worth noting for this clone: Germline and junction disagree at one end, which may indicate a read error. The rearrangement links TRBV7-9 to TRBJ2-1; D is perhaps TRBD2 (6 bases). Germline-derived CDR1 and CDR2 are SEHNR and FQNEAQ (reference sequence). The CDR3 loop spans 14 amino acids. The CDR3 loop reads CASSSRDSNNEQFF. Written as DNA, the CDR3 is TGTGCCAGCAGCTCCCGGGACTCCAACAATGAGCAGTTCTTC.

The chain recombines TRBV7-2 with TRBJ1-1; the match to TRBD1 covers 9 bases. The CDR3 runs to 14 residues. Per germline, CDR1 SGHTA and CDR2 FQGNSA. The junction had 6 bases not matched to a gene; V was cut back by 3 bases and J by 7 bases. The DNA of the CDR3 is TGTGCCAGCAGCTTTAGGACAGGGGAGGATGAAGCTTTCTTT. Protein: CASSFRTGEDEAFF.

CDR3 in amino acids: CASSLEGGETQYF. In DNA form, the CDR3 reads TGCGCCAGCAGCTTGGAAGGGGGTGAGACCCAGTACTTC. The rearrangement links TRBV5-1 to TRBJ2-5, with TRBD1 as a possible D gene (6 bases). The CDR3 totals 13 residues. Trimming removed 0 bases from V and 5 bases from J, with 8 bases in between. Germline V CDR1 and CDR2: SGHRS, YFSETQ. The full variable domain, rest sourced from reference TRBV5-1 and TRBJ2-5, is KAGVTQTPRYLIKTRGQQVTLSCSPISGHRSVSWYQQTPGQGLQFLFEYFSETQRNKGNFPGRFSGRQFSNSRSEMNVSTLELGDSALYLCASSLEGGETQYFGPGTRLLVL.

This chain uses TRBV5-1 with TRBJ2-1; no clear D gene. V shed 7 bases and J shed 6 bases, with 14 bases lying between them. The germline CDR1 and CDR2 sequences are SGHRS and YFSETQ. This CDR3 comprises 13 residues. CDR3 sequence: CASSVQLGNEQFF. The CDR3 region has the DNA TGCGCCAGCTCCGTGCAGCTAGGCAATGAGCAGTTCTTC.

This chain joins TRBV2 and TRBJ2-5; 7 bases align to TRBD1. The germline V gene encodes CDR1 SNHLY and CDR2 FYNNEI. This CDR3 contains 14 residues. With 7 bases clipped from V and 1 base from J, the junction kept 6 bases outside the gene matches. The DNA for the CDR3 is TGTGCCAGCAACCGACAGGGCCGCCAAGAGACCCAGTACTTC. It yields the protein CASNRQGRQETQYF.

This clone occurred once. This chain joins TRBV7-8 and TRBJ2-7, with TRBD1 matching over 8 bases. The V gene's germline CDR1 is SGHVS and CDR2 FQNEAQ. The V segment lost 5 bases and the J segment 7 bases; nucleotides outside the gene matches: 10. This CDR3 has 14 residues. The CDR3 loop is CASSQGAGSREQYF. The CDR3 bases are TGTGCCAGCAGCCAGGGGGCTGGATCTAGGGAGCAGTACTTC. Full variable domain (rest looked up from reference TRBV7-8 and TRBJ2-7): GAGVSQSPRYKVAKRGQDVALRCDPISGHVSLFWYQQALGQGPEFLTYFQNEAQLDKSGLPSDRFFAERPEGSVSTLKIQRTQQEDSAVYLCASSQGAGSREQYFGPGTRLTVT.

The chain is built from TRBV30 and TRBJ2-4; D unclear. This CDR3 is 14 amino acids long. Germline lookup yields CDR1 GTSNPN and CDR2 SVGIG (reference sequence). Trimming pared 0 bases from V and 0 bases from J, leaving 6 bases between. This chain's CDR3 is CAWSVGVAKNIQYF. CDR3 bases: TGTGCCTGGAGTGTAGGAGTAGCCAAAAACATTCAGTACTTC.

The chain has TRBV2 and TRBJ2-3, with D maybe TRBD2 (5 bases). The germline V gene has CDR1 SNHLY and CDR2 FYNNEI. The length of the CDR3 is 14 residues. Trimming removed 7 bases at V and 1 base at J, with 12 bases between. The CDR3 spells CASNRGSGTDTQYF. The CDR3 DNA reads as TGTGCCAGCAACCGGGGAAGCGGCACAGATACGCAGTATTTT. The whole variable domain, remainder taken from reference TRBV2 and TRBJ2-3, is EPEVTQTPSHQVTQMGQEVILRCVPISNHLYFYWYRQILGQKVEFLVSFYNNEISEKSEIFDDQFSVERPDGSNFTLKIRSTKLEDSAMYFCASNRGSGTDTQYFGPGTRLTVL.

V gene TRBV6-1 combines with J gene TRBJ1-1; D gene ambiguous. The CDR3 is 15 residues long. V gave up 8 bases and J gave up 0 bases, with 16 bases separating them. Germline V CDR1 and CDR2: MNHNS, SASEGT. The CDR3 coding sequence is TGTGCCAGCTCCCTTGGCGGCAATATGAACACTGAAGCTTTCTTT. This codes for CASSLGGNMNTEAFF.

This clone showed up just a few times. The CDR3 loop is CASATRDNSYEQYF. CDR3 bases: TGTGCCAGCGCCACCCGGGACAACTCCTACGAGCAGTACTTC. This chain joins TRBV9 and TRBJ2-7; TRBD1 is a possible D gene (6 bases). This CDR3 has 14 amino acids. Per germline, CDR1 SGDLS and CDR2 YYNGEE. The V and J ends lost 7 bases and 0 bases respectively, with 14 bases between them. Based on the CDR3 plus reference TRBV9 and TRBJ2-7, the full variable domain is DSGVTQTPKHLITATGQRVTLRCSPRSGDLSVYWYQQSLDQGLQFLIQYYNGEERAKGNILERFSAQQFPDLHSELNLSSLELGDSALYFCASATRDNSYEQYFGPGTRLTVT.

This clone was seen a handful of times. V gene TRBV14 combines with J gene TRBJ1-1, with D tentatively TRBD1 (5 bases). V shed 0 bases and J shed 2 bases, with 13 bases lying between them. Germline-derived CDR1 and CDR2 are SGHDN and FVKESK. The CDR3 consists of 16 residues. The DNA for the CDR3 is TGTGCCAGCAGCCAAGATGGGTGGACAATAAACACTGAAGCTTTCTTT. This sequence encodes CASSQDGWTINTEAFF.

This clone has more than one count but fewer than ten. At one end, the junction sequence differs from germline, possibly due to a read error. The V and J genes are TRBV5-1 and TRBJ2-7; 7 nucleotides agree with TRBD1. CDR1 is SGHRS and CDR2 is YFSETQ in the germline V gene. The CDR3 spans 15 residues. This CDR3 is CASNLTPGQSYEQYF. The CDR3 DNA sequence: TGCGCCAGCAACTTGACGCCGGGACAGAGCTACGAGCAGTACTTC. Supplemented by reference TRBV5-1 and TRBJ2-7, the full variable domain reads KAGVTQTPRYLIKTRGQQVTLSCSPISGHRSVSWYQQTPGQGLQFLFEYFSETQRNKGNFPGRFSGRQFSNSRSEMNVSTLELGDSALYLCASNLTPGQSYEQYFGPGTRLTVT.